This TCR beta chain emerged from a study of blood T cell repertoires in COVID-19. Study summary: Material from acute and convalescent COVID-19 was sourced from the United States, Italy and Spain. The analysed material was cDNA or gDNA that came from T cells, B-cell-depleted T cells, or PBMCs.

How the authors handled the data: Scientists estimated how many nucleated cells there were by amplifying reference gene primers. Sequencing was performed with immunoSEQ multiplex PCR; in TCRdb, only in-frame clones are kept and a portion is missing. V, J and clone size were drawn from that table, and D and trimming were deduced from the DNA. This sample has some 40,000 clones; about nine tenths occur once, and the top ten carry 5.5%. With V trimmed by 3 bases and J by 4 bases, 6 bases remained unmatched. The germline CDR1 and CDR2 sequences are SGHKS and YYEKEE (reference sequence). The length of the CDR3 is 16 residues. A few counts support this clone.

This chain uses TRBV5-5 with TRBJ1-6; 8 bases line up with TRBD1. The sequence was collected from a woman over 75 with acute or convalescent COVID-19. What was sequenced was peripheral blood. The CDR3 spells CASSSSGTGYNSPLHF. The CDR3 coding sequence is TGTGCCAGCAGCTCCTCCGGGACAGGTTATAATTCACCCCTCCACTTT.